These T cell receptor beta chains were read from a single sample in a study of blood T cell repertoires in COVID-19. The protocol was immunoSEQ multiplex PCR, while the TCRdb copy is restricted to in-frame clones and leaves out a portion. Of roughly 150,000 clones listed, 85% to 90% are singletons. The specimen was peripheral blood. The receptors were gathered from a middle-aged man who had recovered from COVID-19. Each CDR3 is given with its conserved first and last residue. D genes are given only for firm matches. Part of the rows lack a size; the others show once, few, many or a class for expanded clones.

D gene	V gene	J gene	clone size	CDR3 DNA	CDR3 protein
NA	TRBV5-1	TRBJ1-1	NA	TGCGCCAGCAGCTTGGAGCCTTTGAACACTGAAGCTTTCTTT	CASSLEPLNTEAFF
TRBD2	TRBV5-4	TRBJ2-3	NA	TGTGCCAGCAGCTCCAATAGCGGGAAGGGAGCAGATACGCAGTATTTT	CASSSNSGKGADTQYF
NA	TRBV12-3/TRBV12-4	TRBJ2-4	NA	TGTGCCAGCACTACCCGGGACAAAAACATTCAGTACTTC	CASTTRDKNIQYF
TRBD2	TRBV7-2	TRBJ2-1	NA	TGTGCCAGCAGCTCGCTAGCGGGGGGCTACAATGAGCAGTTCTTC	CASSSLAGGYNEQFF
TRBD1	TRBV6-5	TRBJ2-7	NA	TGTGCCAGCAGCCCGGCCCGGGACAGGGGATACGAGCAGTACTTC	CASSPARDRGYEQYF
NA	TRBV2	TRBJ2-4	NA	TGTGCCAGCCTGCTTAGCGGAAACATTCAGTACTTC	CASLLSGNIQYF
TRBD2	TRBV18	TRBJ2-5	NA	TGTGCCAGCTCTGCCGGTAGCGGGAGAAAGGAGACCCAGTACTTC	CASSAGSGRKETQYF
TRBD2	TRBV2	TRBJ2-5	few	TGTGCCAGCAGTGCTAGCGGAGAGACCCAGTACTTC	CASSASGETQYF
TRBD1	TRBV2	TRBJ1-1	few	TGTGCCAGCAGTGGGGACAGTGGGTACACTGAAGCTTTCTTT	CASSGDSGYTEAFF
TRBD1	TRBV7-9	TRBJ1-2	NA	TGTGCCAGCAGGCCGGGACAGAACTATGGCTACACCTTC	CASRPGQNYGYTF
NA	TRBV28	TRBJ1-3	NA	TGTGCCAGCAGGACCGACGGGAGAGCCTACTCTGGAAACACCATATATTTT	CASRTDGRAYSGNTIYF
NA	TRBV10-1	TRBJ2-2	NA	TGCGCCAGCAGTGAGTCGAGAGACTTCGGGGAGCTGTTTTTT	CASSESRDFGELFF
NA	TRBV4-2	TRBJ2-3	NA	TGTGCCAGCAGCCAAGTAGGGGGGGTAACAGATACGCAGTATTTT	CASSQVGGVTDTQYF
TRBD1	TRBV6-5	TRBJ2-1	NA	TGTGCCAGCACCTTGGGACAGGGGGTTGATGAGCAGTTCTTC	CASTLGQGVDEQFF
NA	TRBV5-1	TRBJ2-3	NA	TGCGCCAGCAGCTCATCAGATACGCAGTATTTT	CASSSSDTQYF
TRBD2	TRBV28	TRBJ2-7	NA	TGTGCCAGCAGCCTCTTAGGGAGGGACGAGCAGTACTTC	CASSLLGRDEQYF
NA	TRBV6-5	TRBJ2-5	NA	TGTGCCAGCAGGCAACCCGGGATAGCCACCTCCCAGTACTTC	CASRQPGIATSQYF
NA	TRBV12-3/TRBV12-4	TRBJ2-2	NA	TGTGCCAGCAGTTTACTAGCCACCGGGGAGCTGTTTTTT	CASSLLATGELFF
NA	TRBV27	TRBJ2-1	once	TGTGCCAGCAGTCCGAGTCGGACAGTCAAAGAGCAGTTCTTC	CASSPSRTVKEQFF
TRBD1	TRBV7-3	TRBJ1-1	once	TGTGCCAGCAGCTCGACAGGGGTTGCTGAAGCTTTCTTT	CASSSTGVAEAFF
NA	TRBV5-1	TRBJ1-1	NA	TGCGCCAGCAGCTTGGACGGTCTGAACACTGAAGCTTTCTTT	CASSLDGLNTEAFF
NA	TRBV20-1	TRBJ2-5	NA	TGCAGTGCTAGTGAGACGACATCCCCCGGGACCCAGTACTTC	CSASETTSPGTQYF
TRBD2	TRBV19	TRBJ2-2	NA	TGTGCCAGTAAGGGACTAGGGATCACCGGGGAGCTGTTTTTT	CASKGLGITGELFF
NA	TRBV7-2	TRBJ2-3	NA	TGTGCCAGCAGCCCCAGACAGGTCACAGATACGCAGTATTTT	CASSPRQVTDTQYF
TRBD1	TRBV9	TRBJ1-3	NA	TGTGCCAGCAGCGCGACAGGGTCAGGAAACACCATATATTTT	CASSATGSGNTIYF
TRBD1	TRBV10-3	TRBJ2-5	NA	TGTGCCATCAGTGAGTCGGGGACAGGCCAGGAGGAGACCCAGTACTTC	CAISESGTGQEETQYF
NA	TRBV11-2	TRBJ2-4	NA	TGTGCCAGCAGCTCCCTGAAGCTCGGCAAAAACATTCAGTACTTC	CASSSLKLGKNIQYF
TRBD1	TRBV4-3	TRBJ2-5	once	TGCGCCAGCAGCCATGGGACAGGGACCTCGGAGACCCAGTACTTC	CASSHGTGTSETQYF
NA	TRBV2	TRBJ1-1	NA	TGTGCCAGCAGCCTAGGGAGGGAAACTGAAGCTTTCTTT	CASSLGRETEAFF
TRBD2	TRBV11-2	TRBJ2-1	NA	TGTGCCAGCAGCTTAGAGGGGGGGGCCTACAATGAGCAGTTCTTC	CASSLEGGAYNEQFF
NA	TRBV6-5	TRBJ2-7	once	TGTGCCAGCAATGCGGATTCCTACGAGCAGTACTTC	CASNADSYEQYF
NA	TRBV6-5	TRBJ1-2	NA	TGTGCCAGCAGACCAACAGGGAACTATGGCTACACCTTC	CASRPTGNYGYTF
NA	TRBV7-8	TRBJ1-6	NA	TGTGCCAGCAGCGCCGGGTCTAATTCACCCCTCCACTTT	CASSAGSNSPLHF
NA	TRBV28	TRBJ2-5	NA	TGTGCCAGCAGTTTTCCCTCGAGGGGGCAAGAGACCCAGTACTTC	CASSFPSRGQETQYF
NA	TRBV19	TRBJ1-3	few	TGTGCCAGTAGTATCTATAGCGCTGGAAACACCATATATTTT	CASSIYSAGNTIYF
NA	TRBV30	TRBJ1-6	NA	TGTGCCTGGACCGGGGATAATTCACCCCTCCACTTT	CAWTGDNSPLHF
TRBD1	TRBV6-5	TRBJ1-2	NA	TGTGCCAGCAGCCGGGACAGGGGTCGGTATGGCTACACCTTC	CASSRDRGRYGYTF
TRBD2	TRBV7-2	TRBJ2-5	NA	TGTGCCAGCAGCCCAATAGCGGGGGGAGGGCAAGAGACCCAGTACTTC	CASSPIAGGGQETQYF
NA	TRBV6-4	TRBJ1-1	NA	TGTGCCAGCAGTCCCCAAGGGGGAACGGAAGCTTTCTTT	CASSPQGGTEAFF
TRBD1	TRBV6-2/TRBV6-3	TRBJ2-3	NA	TGTGCCAGCAGTTCCCCGAAGGGGGCATACCATACGCAGTATTTT	CASSSPKGAYHTQYF
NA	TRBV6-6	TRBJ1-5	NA	TGTGCCAGCAGTCCTGGACAGATCCTTAGCAATCAGCCCCAGCATTTT	CASSPGQILSNQPQHF
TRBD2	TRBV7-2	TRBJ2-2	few	TGTGCCAGCAGCTTTACCGGGACTACAAACACCGGGGAGCTGTTTTTT	CASSFTGTTNTGELFF
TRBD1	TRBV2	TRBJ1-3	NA	TGTGCCAGCAGTCGGACAGGGGGATTTGGAAACACCATATATTTT	CASSRTGGFGNTIYF
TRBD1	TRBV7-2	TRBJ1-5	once	TGTGCCAGCAGCTTATCCCAGGGGGGAAATCAGCCCCAGCATTTT	CASSLSQGGNQPQHF
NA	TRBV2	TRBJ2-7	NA	TGTGCCAGCAGCCGCAACAGCTATCGCTCCTACGAGCAGTACTTC	CASSRNSYRSYEQYF
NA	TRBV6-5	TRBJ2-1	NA	TGTGCCAGCAGTTTGGGGGGCGGGAGCTCCTACAATGAGCAGTTCTTC	CASSLGGGSSYNEQFF
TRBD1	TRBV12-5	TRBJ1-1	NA	TGTGCTAGCAAATTTACTTCCGGGACAGGGGGCATCGACACTGAAGCTTTCTTT	CASKFTSGTGGIDTEAFF
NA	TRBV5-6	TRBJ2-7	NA	TGTGCCAGCAGCTCTTCCTACGAGCAGTACTTC	CASSSSYEQYF
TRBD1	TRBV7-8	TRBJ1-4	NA	TGTGCCAGCAGCCTGGACAGGGGAGCTAATGAAAAACTGTTTTTT	CASSLDRGANEKLFF
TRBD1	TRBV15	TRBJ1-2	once	TGTGCCACCAGCAGAGAAGTCAGGGGGAATTATGGCTACACCTTC	CATSREVRGNYGYTF